This entry concerns a single T cell receptor (beta chain). Its antigen is unknown. No base quality values were provided; no much bigger clone lies one nucleotide off. This record belongs to a study of T cell responses to AZD1222 COVID-19 vaccine (dated by TCRdb to 2020 to 2022). Background on the whole study: AZD1222 recipients with second doses at about 4 weeks or about 12 weeks were pooled, because spike-specific TCR depth and breadth did not differ between schedules. A total of approximately 250 trial participants underwent TCR sequencing, of whom about 200 had received two doses of AZD1222 and 26 had received two doses of the MenACWY control vaccine. Trial participants were enrolled by age into subgroups of 18-55, 56-69 and 70-plus years, and about 150, 27 and 61 TCR-sequenced participants, respectively, were included in these subgroups.

The CDR3 regions of human TCRbeta chains were analyzed by immunosequencing. The authors' analysis ran thus. Repertoire TCRs were matched against a reference library of SARS-CoV-2-specific TCRs generated with the MIRA antigen-specificity platform. Breadth was defined as the fraction of unique TCRs that were SARS-CoV-2-associated. Depth was defined as the fraction of total T cells that were SARS-CoV-2-associated. Using the MIRA data, each spike-specific TCR was mapped to the spike region that the TCR reacts to and placed in a CD4 or CD8 class. Log10-transformed breadth and depth values were compared by one-way ANOVA with Sidak's multiple comparisons tests. TCRdb re-hosts the immuneACCESS table, in-frame sequences only. Its copies lack some clones; in the studies checked, an unresolved V gene accounts for under half of them, and the cause for the rest is not known. D and trimming were read from the DNA, whereas the V and J calls and clone size are those reported in that table. This sample gives about 130,000 clones in total; about nine tenths of them show up just once. The top ten hold 6.9% of the sample.

The trim is 0 bases for V and 7 bases for J, with a gap of 10 bases between the germline ends. CDR1 is given as LGHNA and CDR2 as YNFKEQ, both from the germline V gene. From its cysteine to its phenylalanine, the CDR3 spans 15 amino acids. Only the CDR3 portion is preserved as DNA: 45 bases, with reading frame beginning at the first base. Broader findings and caveats from the paper: Spike-specific TCR breadth and depth rose significantly after two AZD1222 doses compared with day 0 and with MenACWY recipients. The 56-69-year group was small, and its depth increase did not reach significance, likely because of low power. No day 14 peak-response samples were available, so repertoires were characterized only after the peak T cell response. Epitopes outside the regions mutated in the B.1.351 and B.1.1.7 variants were reportedly recognized by nearly half of the unique spike-specific TCRs. Only five to seven AZD1222 recipients were SARS-CoV-2 seropositive at baseline, limiting conclusions about previously exposed vaccinees. The whole spike protein was spanned by vaccine-associated CD4 TCRs, and dominant responses were seen in regions 160-218 and 743-854. Most participants were white British and females outnumbered males, and the authors suggested that clonal diversity may have been underestimated.

What the time point label conveys for this sample: baseline before first vaccination. The vaccinee samples were drawn from two UK trials, COV001 and COV002, one of which was a single-blind randomized controlled phase 2/3 trial testing AZD1222 (ChAdOx1 nCoV-19) in healthy adults. Trial participant PBMC samples were collected at day 0 and day 28 after the second dose for TCRbeta chain sequencing. This TCR was recovered from an adult in good health. Here the chain combines TRBV4-2 and TRBJ1-6; the best D guess is TRBD1, with 5 bases matching. Specimen: peripheral blood, collected on day 0 of AZD1222 vaccination. Here is the DNA: TGTGCCAGCAGCCAAGATCCCCCAGGGAATTCACCCCTCCACTTT. Protein translation: CASSQDPPGNSPLHF.